A selection of T cell receptor beta chains follows, all from one sample in a study of T cells in Graves' hyperthyroidism and ophthalmopathy. TCRdb re-analysed the multiplex PCR reads in MiXCR, keeping a single row per CDR3 protein. The sample includes about 360,000 distinct CDR3 sequences, less than 15% of them seen just once. The sequencing sample was made of blood. The source of these receptors is a woman aged 18-29 years with Graves' hyperthyroidism. CDR3s include the opening cysteine and the closing phenylalanine or tryptophan. A D gene is named only where the DNA matches it firmly. Size is stated for part of the rows, as once, few or many counts, or as a class when the clone is expanded.

d_call: NA; clone_size: many; v_call: TRBV5-1; j_call: TRBJ1-5; cdr3_aa: CASSLVPGSNQPQHF; cdr3_nt: TGCGCCAGCAGCTTGGTCCCAGGGAGCAATCAGCCCCAGCATTTT
d_call: TRBD1; clone_size: NA; v_call: TRBV12-3/TRBV12-4; j_call: TRBJ1-1; cdr3_aa: CASSPTGTGVHTEAFF; cdr3_nt: TGTGCCAGCAGTCCGACCGGGACAGGGGTTCACACTGAAGCTTTCTTT
d_call: NA; clone_size: NA; v_call: TRBV7-9; j_call: TRBJ2-1; cdr3_aa: CASSRPGGSHSDNEQFF; cdr3_nt: TGTGCCAGCAGCCGCCCGGGGGGCAGCCATTCCGACAATGAGCAGTTCTTC
d_call: NA; clone_size: many; v_call: TRBV7-6; j_call: TRBJ1-3; cdr3_aa: CASSLGSGQGNTIYF; cdr3_nt: TGTGCCAGCAGCTTAGGATCCGGACAGGGAAACACCATATATTTT
d_call: NA; clone_size: many; v_call: TRBV7-9; j_call: TRBJ2-2; cdr3_aa: CASQGRNTGELFF; cdr3_nt: TGTGCCTCCCAAGGGAGGAACACCGGGGAGCTGTTTTTT
d_call: NA; clone_size: many; v_call: TRBV30; j_call: TRBJ1-3; cdr3_aa: CAWKAGNTIYF; cdr3_nt: TGTGCCTGGAAGGCGGGAAACACCATATATTTT
d_call: NA; clone_size: NA; v_call: TRBV6-4; j_call: TRBJ2-6; cdr3_aa: CASSDSPTTDSGANVLTF; cdr3_nt: TGTGCCAGCAGTGACTCCCCCACGACAGACTCTGGGGCCAACGTCCTGACTTTC
d_call: TRBD1; clone_size: many; v_call: TRBV29-1; j_call: TRBJ2-3; cdr3_aa: CSAAGTGGLSTDTQYF; cdr3_nt: TGCAGCGCTGCCGGGACAGGCGGCCTTAGCACAGATACGCAGTATTTT
d_call: TRBD1; clone_size: many; v_call: TRBV11-2; j_call: TRBJ2-7; cdr3_aa: CASRTGTGLGEQYF; cdr3_nt: TGTGCCAGCAGAACCGGGACAGGGCTTGGGGAGCAGTACTTC
d_call: NA; clone_size: many; v_call: TRBV12-3/TRBV12-4; j_call: TRBJ1-1; cdr3_aa: CASRGLGQGSTEAFF; cdr3_nt: TGTGCCAGCCGTGGCCTGGGGCAGGGGAGTACTGAAGCTTTCTTT
d_call: TRBD1; clone_size: many; v_call: TRBV11-2; j_call: TRBJ1-1; cdr3_aa: CASSRHRTGGPPFF; cdr3_nt: TGTGCCAGCAGCCGCCATCGGACAGGGGGCCCGCCTTTCTTT
d_call: NA; clone_size: many; v_call: TRBV5-1; j_call: TRBJ2-1; cdr3_aa: CASQWGAYNEQFF; cdr3_nt: TGCGCCAGTCAATGGGGGGCGTACAATGAGCAGTTCTTC
d_call: TRBD1; clone_size: few; v_call: TRBV5-6; j_call: TRBJ2-6; cdr3_aa: CASSFEGAGANVLTF; cdr3_nt: TGTGCCAGCAGCTTTGAGGGGGCGGGGGCCAACGTCCTGACTTTC
d_call: NA; clone_size: many; v_call: TRBV28; j_call: TRBJ2-5; cdr3_aa: CASRYDRDSTETQYF; cdr3_nt: TGTGCCAGCAGGTACGACAGGGACTCAACAGAGACCCAGTACTTC
d_call: TRBD1; clone_size: many; v_call: TRBV20-1; j_call: TRBJ1-1; cdr3_aa: CSAIPRANGTGSIEAFF; cdr3_nt: TGCAGTGCTATTCCGCGGGCTAACGGGACAGGGTCGATTGAAGCTTTCTTT
d_call: TRBD2; clone_size: NA; v_call: TRBV9; j_call: TRBJ2-3; cdr3_aa: CASSVRGLAGEDTQYF; cdr3_nt: TGTGCCAGCAGCGTAAGGGGACTAGCGGGAGAAGATACGCAGTATTTT
d_call: NA; clone_size: many; v_call: TRBV28; j_call: TRBJ1-2; cdr3_aa: CASSEGLNGYTF; cdr3_nt: TGTGCCAGCAGTGAGGGATTGAATGGCTACACCTTC
d_call: NA; clone_size: many; v_call: TRBV28; j_call: TRBJ2-7; cdr3_aa: CASSLALTAQYF; cdr3_nt: TGTGCCAGCAGTCTAGCCCTGACAGCGCAGTACTTC